One sample yielded the 31 T cell receptor beta chains listed below, sequenced in a study of neoadjuvant anti-PD-1 for oral cavity cancer. Indicated time point: after neoadjuvant nivolumab, at surgical resection. TCRdb keeps only in-frame clones here, not all; method: immunoSEQ multiplex PCR. In the table there are some 33,000 clones, around four fifths of which are singletons. The sequencing used PBMCs, collected after nivolumab (anti-PD-1) treatment. Receptors were obtained from a person between 40 and 85 years old with oral cavity squamous cell carcinoma.

This clone has only a few counts. The chain combines TRBV10-3 with TRBJ1-6; 9 bases map to TRBD1. Germline values: CDR1 ENHRY, CDR2 SYGVKD. With V trimmed by 6 bases and J by 7 bases, 16 bases remained unmatched. The CDR3 extends over 18 amino acids. The chain's CDR3 is CAISPGQGGSLGNSPLHF. The CDR3 DNA is TGTGCCATCAGCCCGGGACAGGGTGGGAGCCTTGGCAATTCACCCCTCCACTTT.

The chain is built from TRBV11-3 and TRBJ2-5; TRBD2 matches 14 bases. The CDR3 is made up of 17 amino acids. V shed 1 base and J 5 bases; nucleotides not matched to a gene: 6. Germline lookup yields CDR1 SGHNT and CDR2 YENEEA. For the CDR3, the DNA is TGTGCCAGCAGCTTAGGCCAAGGGACTAGCGGGGGCGAGACCCAGTACTTC. Translation: CASSLGQGTSGGETQYF.

This clone qualifies as medium-sized (0.01 to 0.1%). The CDR3 reads CASSVGGGETTDTQYF. The CDR3 nucleotides are TGTGCCAGCAGCGTAGGAGGCGGGGAGACCACAGATACGCAGTATTTT. The rearrangement uses TRBV9 and TRBJ2-3, with D maybe TRBD2 (6 bases). V was clipped by 0 bases and J by 2 bases, with 13 bases between them. The CDR3 is 16 amino acids. Germline V gene lookup returns CDR1 SGDLS and CDR2 YYNGEE. The whole variable domain, remainder taken from reference TRBV9 and TRBJ2-3, is DSGVTQTPKHLITATGQRVTLRCSPRSGDLSVYWYQQSLDQGLQFLIQYYNGEERAKGNILERFSAQQFPDLHSELNLSSLELGDSALYFCASSVGGGETTDTQYFGPGTRLTVL.

V usage is TRBV4-3 and J usage is TRBJ1-3, with TRBD1 identical over 8 bases. The CDR3 is 18 amino acids. The ends lost 0 bases at V and 2 bases at J; junction bases unmatched: 9. Germline CDR1 LGHNA, CDR2 YSLEER. CDR3 amino acids: CASSQDYFTGGTGNTIYF. CDR3 coding DNA: TGCGCCAGCAGCCAAGATTATTTTACAGGGGGTACTGGAAACACCATATATTTT.

This sequence joins TRBV9 and TRBJ1-6, with 9 bases that match TRBD1. This CDR3 contains 16 residues. Germline V gene sequence: CDR1 SGDLS, CDR2 YYNGEE. V shed 3 bases, J shed 7 bases, and the junction held 8 bases outside the gene matches. CDR3 in DNA: TGTGCCAGCAGCGCTTCCCCGACAGGGGGGAATTCACCCCTCCACTTT. This sequence encodes CASSASPTGGNSPLHF.

A note on this clone: An end of the junction does not agree with germline; a read error may underlie this. The chain carries TRBV7-6 and TRBJ1-4, with TRBD1 matching over 7 bases. This CDR3 has 15 residues. Germline CDR1 is SGHVS and CDR2 is FNYEAQ. CDR3 residues: CANSLFRDSCEKLFF. The CDR3 nucleotides are TGTGCCAACAGCTTGTTTCGGGACAGTTGTGAAAAACTGTTTTTT. The complete variable domain, with remaining parts taken from reference TRBV7-6 and TRBJ1-4, reads GAGVSQSPRYKVTKRGQDVALRCDPISGHVSLYWYRQALGQGPEFLTYFNYEAQQDKSGLPNDRFSAERPEGSISTLTIQRTEQRDSAMYRCANSLFRDSCEKLFFGSGTQLSVL.

V usage is TRBV20-1 and J usage is TRBJ1-1; D gene ambiguous. V shed 3 bases and J shed 2 bases, with 4 bases lying between them. CDR3 length equals 11 residues. The germline CDR1 and CDR2 sequences are DFQATT and SNEGSKA (reference sequence). In DNA, the CDR3 is TGCAGTGCTAGGATTAACACTGAAGCTTTCTTT. Translating gives CSARINTEAFF.

The chain recombines TRBV4-2 with TRBJ2-5; D assignment may be TRBD1 or TRBD2 (6 bases each). In germline, CDR1 is LGHNA, CDR2 YNFKEQ. Trimming left V 0 bases short and J 5 bases short, with 16 bases between. This CDR3 is built from 16 residues. CDR3 amino acids: CASSQDGLGGRETQYF. As DNA, the CDR3 is TGTGCCAGCAGCCAAGACGGCCTTGGGGGGCGGGAGACCCAGTACTTC.

In the case of this clone: The germline gene is not matched at one end of the junction; a read error may be the cause. This chain joins TRBV7-6 and TRBJ2-7, with TRBD1 matching 7 bases. CDR1 is SGHVS and CDR2 is FNYEAQ in the germline V gene. CDR3 length equals 13 residues. CDR3 loop: CASSSPTGLSQNF. The CDR3 DNA is TGTGCCAGCAGCTCACCGACAGGGCTTTCTCAAAACTTC.

This chain uses TRBV6-5 with TRBJ1-5; 7 nucleotides align to TRBD1. The CDR3 is 14 amino acids. Germline V gene data show CDR1 as MNHEY and CDR2 as SVGAGI. V dropped 6 bases and J dropped 4; count of bases not matched to a gene: 6. CDR3 bases: TGTGCCAGCAGCCCGGGACAGCTAAATCAGCCCCAGCATTTT. Translation gives CASSPGQLNQPQHF.

This clone came up a few times. The chain carries TRBV2 and TRBJ1-6; a weak D match, TRBD1 (5 bases). The CDR3 is 14 residues long. Germline V gene data show CDR1 as SNHLY and CDR2 as FYNNEI. Trimming took 8 bases from V and 7 from J, leaving 15 bases between them. CDR3 coding DNA: TGTGCCAGCCTGGCTGACAGCCTGAATTCACCCCTCCACTTT. Protein: CASLADSLNSPLHF.

Concerning this clone itself: A junction end diverges from the germline sequence, so it may reflect a read error. V is TRBV28 and J is TRBJ1-5; unclear D gene. Germline V gene lookup returns CDR1 MDHEN and CDR2 SYDVKM. The CDR3 is 16 residues long. CDR3 in DNA: TGTGCCAGCAGGATCAGGCAATCGTATAGCAATCAACCCCAGCATTTT. Its protein is CASRIRQSYSNQPQHF.

The chain uses TRBV11-2 and TRBJ2-7; 7 nucleotides agree with TRBD1. The V segment lost 5 bases and the J segment 2 bases; nucleotides outside the gene matches: 3. The CDR3 loop spans 13 amino acids. Germline V lookup: CDR1 SGHAT, CDR2 FQNNGV. CDR3 nucleotides: TGTGCCAGCAGCGCAGGACAGGCCTACGAGCAGTACTTC. It encodes CASSAGQAYEQYF.

The CDR3 DNA sequence: TGTGCCAGCAGTGAATGGGGCAGGGATGAAAAACTGTTTTTT. This translates into CASSEWGRDEKLFF. This chain joins TRBV25-1 and TRBJ1-4; D is perhaps TRBD1 (5 bases). This CDR3 has 14 amino acids. From germline, CDR1 is MGHDK and CDR2 SYGVNS. V lost 1 base, J lost 6 bases, and 9 bases lay in between.

The chain couples TRBV7-9 to TRBJ2-1, with 9 bases identical to TRBD2. In germline, CDR1 is SEHNR, CDR2 FQNEAQ (reference sequence). The CDR3 length is 19 residues. Trimming removed 5 bases from V and 4 bases from J; junction bases left unmatched: 18. The CDR3 DNA is TGTGCCAGCAGCACCACCTCAACCCTTCGGCGGGGGGGATACAATGAGCAGTTCTTC. Translation gives CASSTTSTLRRGGYNEQFF.

The chain recombines TRBV7-9 with TRBJ2-3; 11 bases map to TRBD2. Trimming removed 1 base from V and 3 bases from J; junction bases left unmatched: 12. This CDR3 contains 19 residues. CDR1 SEHNR and CDR2 FQNEAQ come from the germline V gene (reference sequence). The DNA for the CDR3 is TGTGCCAGCAGCTTAGGTTTTCGGCTAGCGGGGGGCAAGACAGATACGCAGTATTTT. Translation: CASSLGFRLAGGKTDTQYF.

V gene TRBV29-1 combines with J gene TRBJ1-1; D unclear. Trimming shortened V by 6 bases and J by 5 bases, and 13 bases separated the two germline ends. This CDR3 has 12 amino acids. CDR1 and CDR2 from the germline V gene are SQVTM and ANQGSEA. The CDR3 coding sequence is TGCAGCGTGCAACCTTCTACGACTGAAGCTTTCTTT. Its protein product is CSVQPSTTEAFF.

This clone has a single count. The chain combines TRBV7-8 with TRBJ1-1; D unclear. Germline lookup yields CDR1 SGHVS and CDR2 FQNEAQ. The CDR3 contains 13 residues. Trimming pared 5 bases from V and 6 bases from J, leaving 13 bases between. CDR3 DNA sequence: TGTGCCAGCAGCCCCCGAAGGTTGTCTGAAGCTTTCTTT. Amino acids: CASSPRRLSEAFF.

The V call is TRBV27, the J call TRBJ2-1, with 15 bases identical to TRBD2. The germline V gene has CDR1 MNHEY and CDR2 SMNVEV (reference sequence). J gave up 9 bases and V 3 bases, and 15 bases lay outside the gene matches. The CDR3 sequence is 19 residues long. The CDR3 region is CASSLLAGLAGGPAFEQFF. For the CDR3, the DNA is TGTGCCAGCAGTTTGCTCGCTGGACTAGCGGGGGGGCCGGCGTTTGAGCAGTTCTTC.

The rearrangement links TRBV25-1 to TRBJ2-7; no firm D call. CDR3 size: 11 residues. The germline V gene has CDR1 MGHDK and CDR2 SYGVNS. Trimming shortened V by 0 bases and J by 5 bases, and 2 bases separated the two germline ends. For the CDR3, the DNA is TGTGCCAGCAGTGAATATGACGAGCAGTACTTC. Encoded protein: CASSEYDEQYF.

The CDR3 DNA sequence: TGTGCCAGCGGACTAGCGGGGAATGAGCAGTTCTTC. Amino acids: CASGLAGNEQFF. J is TRBJ2-1 and V is TRBV6-6; TRBD2 matches at 12 bases. After removal of 8 bases from V and 7 bases from J, the junction contained 0 bases not matched to a gene. CDR1 and CDR2 from the germline V gene are MNHNY and SVGAGI (reference sequence). The CDR3 is made up of 12 amino acids.

The chain joins TRBV28 to TRBJ2-7; possible D gene TRBD1, 8 bases. The germline V gene encodes CDR1 MDHEN and CDR2 SYDVKM. The CDR3 sequence is 15 residues long. Trimming took 8 bases from V and 4 from J, leaving 21 bases between them. Written as DNA, the CDR3 is TGTGCCAGCGGCACAACAGGGGGGGTTTTTTACGAGCAGTACTTC. Translated: CASGTTGGVFYEQYF.

Here the CDR3 reads CASSLEGRYNEQFF. CDR3 DNA: TGTGCCAGCAGCTTAGAGGGCCGTTACAATGAGCAGTTCTTC. This chain links TRBV7-3 with TRBJ2-1; possibly TRBD2 for D (5 bases). CDR1 is SGHTA and CDR2 is FQGTGA in the germline V gene. V lost 2 bases to trimming and J lost 4 bases, with 9 bases between them. CDR3 length: 14 residues.

This clone is judged medium-sized. This chain's CDR3 is CASSARLAGEYEQYF. The CDR3 DNA sequence: TGCGCCAGCAGCGCCCGACTAGCGGGGGAGTACGAGCAGTACTTC. V and J are TRBV4-3 and TRBJ2-7; TRBD2 agrees at 12 bases. Germline V lookup: CDR1 LGHNA, CDR2 YSLEER. V lost 5 bases and J lost 4; bases outside the gene matches: 6. The CDR3 has 15 amino acids.

The rearrangement links TRBV7-9 to TRBJ2-5; 9 bases fit TRBD2. This CDR3 contains 14 residues. V lost 3 bases to trimming and J lost 8 bases; unmatched junction nucleotides: 7. From germline, CDR1 is SEHNR and CDR2 FQNEAQ (reference sequence). The DNA for the CDR3 is TGTGCCAGCAGCTTCTTAGCGGGGGCGGATACCCAGTACTTC. It codes for CASSFLAGADTQYF.

The chain carries TRBV25-1 and TRBJ2-3, with D perhaps matching TRBD1 (6 bases). The CDR3 totals 15 residues. V was trimmed by 6 bases and J by 1 base, leaving 14 bases between them. CDR1 and CDR2 from the germline V gene are MGHDK and SYGVNS. The CDR3 loop reads CASSPGQIGTDTQYF. The CDR3 DNA reads TGTGCCAGCAGCCCGGGACAAATAGGCACAGATACGCAGTATTTT.

V usage is TRBV28 and J usage is TRBJ2-1; the D gene is possibly TRBD2 (5 bases). V gave up 5 bases and J gave up 2 bases, with 13 bases separating them. Germline CDR1 reads MDHEN; CDR2 reads SYDVKM. The CDR3 is 15 residues long. CDR3 protein: CASSPRWRTYNEQFF. The DNA of the CDR3 is TGTGCCAGCAGTCCCCGATGGAGGACCTACAATGAGCAGTTCTTC.

This chain links TRBV9 with TRBJ2-5; TRBD2 aligns across 8 bases. CDR3 size: 15 residues. Germline V gives CDR1 SGDLS, CDR2 YYNGEE. V lost 4 bases and J lost 5; bases outside the gene matches: 10. In DNA form, the CDR3 reads TGTGCCAGCAGCCCCTTAGCGGGGATAATGGAGACCCAGTACTTC. It codes for CASSPLAGIMETQYF.

The chain combines TRBV10-3 with TRBJ1-2; TRBD1 is a possible D gene (5 bases). Trimming stripped 0 bases from V and 6 bases from J, with 14 bases between. This CDR3 region has 15 residues. Germline CDR1 reads ENHRY; CDR2 reads SYGVKD. This chain's CDR3 is CAISESGVGADGYTF. The CDR3 DNA follows: TGTGCCATCAGTGAGTCTGGGGTAGGGGCGGATGGCTACACCTTC.

This clone was observed a single time. The J gene is TRBJ2-3, the V gene TRBV5-1; 9 bases line up with TRBD1. Germline V gene sequence: CDR1 SGHRS, CDR2 YFSETQ. V dropped 0 bases and J dropped 6; count of bases not matched to a gene: 2. This CDR3 spans 14 amino acids. In nucleotides, the CDR3 is TGCGCCAGCAGCTTGGACAGGGGGCTGGATACGCAGTATTTT. As protein: CASSLDRGLDTQYF. Variable domain in full (rest from reference TRBV5-1 and TRBJ2-3): KAGVTQTPRYLIKTRGQQVTLSCSPISGHRSVSWYQQTPGQGLQFLFEYFSETQRNKGNFPGRFSGRQFSNSRSEMNVSTLELGDSALYLCASSLDRGLDTQYFGPGTRLTVL.

The sample holds a few counts of this clone. The CDR3 region is CASRVGGQSAADTQYF. CDR3 DNA: TGTGCCAGCAGAGTAGGGGGACAGTCTGCCGCAGATACGCAGTATTTT. The chain has TRBV7-9 and TRBJ2-3, with 7 nucleotides matching TRBD1. Germline V lookup: CDR1 SEHNR, CDR2 FQNEAQ (reference sequence). The CDR3 has 16 amino acids. V gave up 6 bases and J gave up 4 bases; unmatched junction bases: 13.